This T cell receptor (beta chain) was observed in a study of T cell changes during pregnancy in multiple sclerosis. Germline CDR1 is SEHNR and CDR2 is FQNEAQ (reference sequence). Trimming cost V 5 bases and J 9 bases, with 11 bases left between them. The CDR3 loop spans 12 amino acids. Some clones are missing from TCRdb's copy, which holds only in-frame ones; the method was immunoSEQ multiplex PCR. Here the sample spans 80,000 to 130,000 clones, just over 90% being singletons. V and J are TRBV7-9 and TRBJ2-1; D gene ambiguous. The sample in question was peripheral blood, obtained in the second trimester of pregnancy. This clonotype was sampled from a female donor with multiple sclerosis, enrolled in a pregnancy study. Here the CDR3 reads CASSLRTPEQFF. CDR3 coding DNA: TGTGCCAGCAGCCTCCGAACACCTGAGCAGTTCTTC.